This passage covers 2 T cell receptor beta chains from one sample sequenced in a study of cytomegalovirus exposure and HLA in healthy donors. Primers included in the PCR were 60 Vbeta and 13 Jbeta primers. Method: immunoSEQ multiplex PCR; TCRdb's copy keeps in-frame clones and lacks some. The sample shows approximately 120,000 clones, roughly 70% of them seen only once. The sample consisted of PBMCs. These receptors were collected from a woman aged 70-85 years in good health and CMV-seropositive.

This rearrangement joins TRBV7-8 to TRBJ2-2, with D possibly being TRBD1 (6 bases). CDR3 length: 14 residues. V was pared by 4 bases and J by 5 bases, with 11 bases between. Germline loops: CDR1 SGHVS, CDR2 FQNEAQ. The CDR3 DNA is TGTGCCAGCAGCTCGCGAGGGGGAACCGGGGAGCTGTTTTTT. Its translation: CASSSRGGTGELFF.

This clone was seen only once. This chain links TRBV15 with TRBJ2-1; 16 nucleotides match TRBD2. Germline V lookup: CDR1 LNHNV, CDR2 YYDKDF (reference sequence). The CDR3 sequence is 15 residues long. V lost 5 bases and J lost 10; bases outside the gene matches: 5. The CDR3 protein is CATSGGLAGGREQFF. The CDR3 DNA follows: TGTGCCACCAGCGGGGGACTAGCGGGGGGGCGGGAGCAGTTCTTC.